Following are 19 T cell receptor beta chains from one sample sequenced in a study of blood T cell repertoires in COVID-19. This table comes from immunoSEQ multiplex PCR, and its TCRdb copy is limited to in-frame clones, with some not included. The sample consists of around 24,000 clones, about 90% of them appearing once. What was sequenced was peripheral blood. The receptors derive from a human donor in a cohort sampled during active COVID-19.

The chain links TRBV18 to TRBJ1-1; D is unresolved. The ends were cut back, 5 bases at V and 4 bases at J, with 14 bases in the middle. Per the germline V gene, CDR1 is KGHSH and CDR2 is LQKENI. CDR3 size: 14 residues. The CDR3 DNA reads TGTGCCAGCTCATCTAGTATGAGCGGCACTGAAGCTTTCTTT. Translating it yields CASSSSMSGTEAFF.

This chain joins TRBV5-4 and TRBJ2-5, with a possible D match to TRBD2 (6 bases). CDR1 is SGHNT, CDR2 YYREEE, per germline (reference sequence). The CDR3 spans 12 residues. The ends were cut back, 4 bases at V and 2 bases at J, with 6 bases in the middle. This CDR3 reads CASSAGQETQYF. The CDR3 DNA follows: TGTGCCAGCAGCGCGGGGCAAGAGACCCAGTACTTC. The full variable domain, completed using reference TRBV5-4 and TRBJ2-5, is ETGVTQSPTHLIKTRGQQVTLRCSSQSGHNTVSWYQQALGQGPQFIFQYYREEENGRGNFPPRFSGLQFPNYSSELNVNALELDDSALYLCASSAGQETQYFGPGTRLLVL.

The chain employs TRBV14 and TRBJ2-7, with TRBD1 identical over 9 bases. The CDR3 is 14 residues long. The V segment lost 4 bases and the J segment 5 bases; nucleotides outside the gene matches: 6. Germline CDR1 is SGHDN and CDR2 is FVKESK. As DNA, the CDR3 is TGTGCCAGCAGCCTAGCCGGGACAGGGCACGAGCAGTACTTC. Residues: CASSLAGTGHEQYF.

The CDR3 sequence is CATSRFQGASYEQYF. In DNA form, the CDR3 reads TGTGCCACCAGCAGATTTCAGGGGGCAAGCTACGAGCAGTACTTC. The chain links TRBV15 to TRBJ2-7; TRBD1 matches at 8 bases. Per germline, CDR1 LNHNV and CDR2 YYDKDF (reference sequence). V was clipped by 2 bases and J by 3 bases; unmatched bases: 6. The CDR3 is 15 amino acids.

This sequence joins TRBV12-3 or TRBV12-4 and TRBJ1-5; the D gene is possibly TRBD1 (6 bases). Trimming cost V 5 bases and J 4 bases, with 9 bases left between them. The CDR3 is 13 residues long. In nucleotides, the CDR3 is TGTGCCAGCAGTCGGCAGGGGAATCAGCCCCAGCATTTT. This encodes CASSRQGNQPQHF.

The CDR3 bases are TGTGCCACCAGTGATTCAAGCGGGAGAAGTATAGATACGCAGTATTTT. It specifies CATSDSSGRSIDTQYF. The chain links TRBV24-1 to TRBJ2-3; 8 nucleotides align to TRBD2. CDR1 is KGHDR and CDR2 is SFDVKD in the germline V gene. Trimming cost V 2 bases and J 5 bases; bases outside gene matches: 8. This CDR3 is 16 amino acids long.

The chain has TRBV19 and TRBJ2-2; TRBD2 might be the D (6 bases). Trimming left V 7 bases short and J 7 bases short, with 25 bases between. Germline CDR1 is LNHDA and CDR2 is SQIVND (reference sequence). CDR3 size: 17 residues. The CDR3 sequence is CASTTLSGSRAGGELFF. For the CDR3, the DNA is TGTGCCAGTACTACCCTCTCCGGGAGTAGGGCTGGCGGGGAGCTGTTTTTT.

V is TRBV29-1 and J is TRBJ1-1; D is perhaps TRBD1 (5 bases). Germline loops: CDR1 SQVTM, CDR2 ANQGSEA. The CDR3 has 13 amino acids. V lost 4 bases, J lost 1 base, and 10 bases lay in between. CDR3 sequence reads: CSVVRGSNTEAFF. The CDR3 coding sequence is TGCAGCGTTGTGCGGGGCTCGAACACTGAAGCTTTCTTT. The full variable domain, rest sourced from reference TRBV29-1 and TRBJ1-1, is SAVISQKPSRDICQRGTSLTIQCQVDSQVTMMFWYRQQPGQSLTLIATANQGSEATYESGFVIDKFPISRPNLTFSTLTVSNMSPEDSSIYLCSVVRGSNTEAFFGQGTRLTVV.

J is TRBJ1-1 and V is TRBV5-1; a possible D gene is TRBD1 (5 bases). The CDR3 has 14 amino acids. With 3 bases removed from V and 4 bases from J, the gap between germline ends came to 13 bases. Germline V gene lookup returns CDR1 SGHRS and CDR2 YFSETQ. The CDR3 nucleotides read TGCGCCAGCAGCTCTCAGGGTACCCTCACTGAAGCTTTCTTT. It codes for CASSSQGTLTEAFF.

V and J are TRBV15 and TRBJ1-3; D gene uncertain. V was pared by 6 bases and J by 0 bases, with 6 bases between. The CDR3 sequence is 13 residues long. Germline-derived CDR1 and CDR2 are LNHNV and YYDKDF (reference sequence). The CDR3 DNA reads as TGTGCCACCAGTGTCAACTCTGGAAACACCATATATTTT. It yields the protein CATSVNSGNTIYF. Full variable domain (missing parts from reference TRBV15 and TRBJ1-3): DAMVIQNPRYQVTQFGKPVTLSCSQTLNHNVMYWYQQKSSQAPKLLFHYYDKDFNNEADTPDNFQSRRPNTSFCFLDIRSPGLGDTAMYLCATSVNSGNTIYFGEGSWLTVV.

This chain links TRBV2 with TRBJ1-4, with TRBD1 matching over 7 bases. Germline lookup yields CDR1 SNHLY and CDR2 FYNNEI. The V and J ends lost 6 bases and 7 bases, in that order; junction bases with no gene match: 8. The CDR3 length is 14 residues. This CDR3 is CASRYRGLGEKLFF. In DNA, the CDR3 is TGTGCCAGCAGATACAGGGGTTTAGGTGAAAAACTGTTTTTT.

The chain carries TRBV7-2 and TRBJ2-7; TRBD2 matches at 7 bases. Germline CDR1 is SGHTA and CDR2 is FQGNSA. The CDR3 is 16 amino acids. The trim removed 5 bases at V and 1 base at J, leaving 11 bases unmatched. The CDR3 reads CASSLTGERGSYEQYF. The DNA for the CDR3 is TGTGCCAGCAGCCTTACGGGGGAGCGGGGTTCCTACGAGCAGTACTTC.

V is TRBV2 and J is TRBJ1-6, with 8 positions matching TRBD1. Germline V gives CDR1 SNHLY, CDR2 FYNNEI. J was trimmed by 8 bases and V by 6 bases; bases with no gene match: 6. The CDR3 runs 14 residues. The CDR3 coding sequence is TGTGCCAGCAGGGACAGGGCGTTATATTCACCCCTCCACTTT. Translating it yields CASRDRALYSPLHF.

This chain uses TRBV19 with TRBJ1-1; TRBD1 matches 9 bases. Per germline, CDR1 LNHDA and CDR2 SQIVND (reference sequence). The ends lost 6 bases at V and 2 bases at J; junction bases unmatched: 4. The CDR3 runs 14 residues. CDR3 coding DNA: TGTGCCAGTAGGCTACAGGGGGCTAACACTGAAGCTTTCTTT. It translates to CASRLQGANTEAFF.

The chain carries TRBV15 and TRBJ2-1; 9 bases are a match to TRBD2. The CDR3 is 16 amino acids. The germline V gene has CDR1 LNHNV and CDR2 YYDKDF (reference sequence). The V gene end was trimmed by 0 bases and the J gene end by 8 bases; junction bases not matched to a gene: 8. This chain's CDR3 is CATSRDTAGGQDEQFF. The CDR3 coding sequence is TGTGCCACCAGCAGAGATACGGCGGGGGGGCAGGATGAGCAGTTCTTC.

V gene TRBV7-2 combines with J gene TRBJ2-7, with 9 bases lining up with TRBD1. Trimming cost V 1 base and J 6 bases; bases outside gene matches: 7. Per germline, CDR1 SGHTA and CDR2 FQGNSA. This CDR3 spans 15 amino acids. In DNA, the CDR3 is TGTGCCAGCAGCTTAGTGCGGGGACAGGGTGGCGAGCAGTACTTC. Residues: CASSLVRGQGGEQYF. Looking up the rest from reference TRBV7-2 and TRBJ2-7 gives the full variable domain: GAGVSQSPSNKVTEKGKDVELRCDPISGHTALYWYRQSLGQGLEFLIYFQGNSAPDKSGLPSDRFSAERTGGSVSTLTIQRTQQEDSAVYLCASSLVRGQGGEQYFGPGTRLTVT.

This rearrangement joins TRBV18 to TRBJ1-1, with 7 bases matching TRBD1. Germline V gives CDR1 KGHSH, CDR2 LQKENI. The CDR3 totals 13 residues. The V and J ends lost 3 bases and 7 bases, in that order; junction bases with no gene match: 5. The CDR3 nucleotides are TGTGCCAGCTCACCCGAGACAGGGTTTGAAGCTTTCTTT. Translated, it gives CASSPETGFEAFF.

The V and J genes are TRBV6-2 or TRBV6-3 and TRBJ1-5, with 8 bases that match TRBD1. Germline CDR1 and CDR2: MNHEY and SVGEGT. V lost 4 bases to trimming and J lost 3 bases; unmatched junction nucleotides: 5. This CDR3 is built from 15 residues. Here the CDR3 DNA reads TGTGCCAGCAGTTCCGGACAGGGAGTCAATCAGCCCCAGCATTTT. Its protein is CASSSGQGVNQPQHF.

The rearrangement uses TRBV3-1 (or the pseudogene TRBV3-2) and TRBJ2-7; TRBD1 matches at 7 bases. Germline V gene lookup returns CDR1 LGHDT and CDR2 YNNKEL (reference sequence). V dropped 1 base and J dropped 5; count of bases not matched to a gene: 5. This CDR3 is 14 amino acids long. CDR3 in amino acids: CASSQGQGSDEQYF. The DNA for the CDR3 is TGTGCCAGCAGCCAAGGACAGGGCTCGGACGAGCAGTACTTC.